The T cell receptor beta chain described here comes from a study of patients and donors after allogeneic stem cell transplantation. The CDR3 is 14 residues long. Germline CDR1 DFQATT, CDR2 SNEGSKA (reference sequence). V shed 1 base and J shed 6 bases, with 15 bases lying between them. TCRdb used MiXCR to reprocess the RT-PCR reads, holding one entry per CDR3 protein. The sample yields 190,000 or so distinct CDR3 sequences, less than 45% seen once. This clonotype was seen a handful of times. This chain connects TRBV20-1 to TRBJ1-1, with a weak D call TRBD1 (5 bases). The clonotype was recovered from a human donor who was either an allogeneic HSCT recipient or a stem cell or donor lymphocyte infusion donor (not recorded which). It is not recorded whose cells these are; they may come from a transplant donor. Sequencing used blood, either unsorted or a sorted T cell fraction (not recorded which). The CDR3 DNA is TGCAGTGCTAGAGTGGCAGGGAGGAGGGCTGAAGCTTTCTTT. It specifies CSARVAGRRAEAFF.